This T cell receptor (beta chain) comes out of a study of blood T cell repertoires in COVID-19. Profiling relied on immunoSEQ multiplex PCR, and the TCRdb table lists in-frame clones only, not all of them. The sample lists some 400,000 clones; approximately 89% were seen once. With 3 bases removed from V and 4 bases from J, the gap between germline ends came to 10 bases. Looked up from germline, CDR1 is WSHSY and CDR2 is SAAADI. There are 13 residues in the CDR3. The chain carries TRBV10-2 and TRBJ2-7; D ambiguous. The material sequenced was peripheral blood. This TCR was sampled from a woman in her fifties or sixties with COVID-19, enrolled during active disease. The CDR3 DNA is TGCGCCAGCAGTGAAAATTGGCGGTACGAGCAGTACTTC. This sequence encodes CASSENWRYEQYF.